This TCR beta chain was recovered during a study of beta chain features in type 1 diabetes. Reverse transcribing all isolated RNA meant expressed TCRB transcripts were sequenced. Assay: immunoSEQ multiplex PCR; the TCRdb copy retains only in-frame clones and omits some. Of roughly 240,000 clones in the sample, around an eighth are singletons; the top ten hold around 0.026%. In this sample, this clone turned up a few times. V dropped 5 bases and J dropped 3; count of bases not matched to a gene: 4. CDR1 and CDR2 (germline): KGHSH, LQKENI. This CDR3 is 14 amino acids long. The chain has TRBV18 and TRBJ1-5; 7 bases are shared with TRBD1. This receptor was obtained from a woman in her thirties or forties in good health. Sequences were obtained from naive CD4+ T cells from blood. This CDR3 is CASSSGQFNQPQHF. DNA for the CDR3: TGTGCCAGCTCATCGGGACAGTTCAATCAGCCCCAGCATTTT.